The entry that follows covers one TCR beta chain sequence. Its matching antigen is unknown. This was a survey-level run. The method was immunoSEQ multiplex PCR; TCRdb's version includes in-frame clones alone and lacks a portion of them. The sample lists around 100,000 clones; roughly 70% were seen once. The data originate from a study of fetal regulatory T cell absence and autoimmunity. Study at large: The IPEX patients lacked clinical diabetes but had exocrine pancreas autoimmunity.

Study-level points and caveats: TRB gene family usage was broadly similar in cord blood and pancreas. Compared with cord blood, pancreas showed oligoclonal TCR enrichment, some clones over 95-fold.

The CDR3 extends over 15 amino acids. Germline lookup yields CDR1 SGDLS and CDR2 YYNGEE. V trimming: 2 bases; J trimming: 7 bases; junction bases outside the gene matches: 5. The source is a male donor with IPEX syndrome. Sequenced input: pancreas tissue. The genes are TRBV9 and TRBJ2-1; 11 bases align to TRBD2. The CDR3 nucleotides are TGTGCCAGCAGCGTTTCTAGCGGGAGGCCGAATGAGCAGTTCTTC. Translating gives CASSVSSGRPNEQFF.